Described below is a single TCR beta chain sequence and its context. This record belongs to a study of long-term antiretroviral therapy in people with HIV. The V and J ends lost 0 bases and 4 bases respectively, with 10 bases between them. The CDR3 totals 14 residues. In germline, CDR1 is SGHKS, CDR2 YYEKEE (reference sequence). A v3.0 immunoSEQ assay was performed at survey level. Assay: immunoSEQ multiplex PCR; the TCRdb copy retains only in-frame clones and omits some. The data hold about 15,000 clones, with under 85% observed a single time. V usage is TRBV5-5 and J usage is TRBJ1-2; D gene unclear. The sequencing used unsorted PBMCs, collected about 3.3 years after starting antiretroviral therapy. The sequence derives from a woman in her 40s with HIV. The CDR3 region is CASSLEAGTYGYTF. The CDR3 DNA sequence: TGTGCCAGCAGCTTGGAGGCAGGAACCTATGGCTACACCTTC.